The rows below give T cell receptor beta chains drawn from one sample of a study of T-cell reconstitution after alpha-beta-depleted transplantation in children. TCRdb called the PCR reads again in MiXCR, with one record for every CDR3 protein. The table records some 460,000 distinct CDR3 sequences, 15% to 20% of them present only once. Sequences were derived from PBMCs, mostly from graft donor cells, sampled 360 days after TCRalphabeta/CD19-depleted stem cell transplant. These receptors were obtained from a boy younger than two who had a stem cell transplant for Wiskott-Aldrich syndrome, so the T cells may come from the graft donor. CDR3s include the opening cysteine and the closing phenylalanine or tryptophan. D genes are given only for firm matches. For some rows the clone size is stated as once, few or many, or as a class when expanded; others skip it.

J gene | V gene | clone size | D gene | CDR3 DNA | CDR3 protein
TRBJ2-2 | TRBV4-3 | few | NA | TGCGCCAGCAGCCCTGCCGTCTCCCACACCGGGGAGCTGTTTTTT | CASSPAVSHTGELFF
TRBJ1-5 | TRBV7-9 | many | NA | TGTGCCAGCAGCTTTGACCACAATCAGCCCCAGCATTTT | CASSFDHNQPQHF
TRBJ1-2 | TRBV4-1 | NA | NA | TGCGCCAGCAGCCAAGCAGGGGACGGGCTGGGCTACACCTTC | CASSQAGDGLGYTF
TRBJ2-3 | TRBV20-1 | few | NA | TGCAGTGCTACCACAGGGACCGATACGCAGTATTTT | CSATTGTDTQYF
TRBJ2-7 | TRBV5-1 | few | NA | TGCGCCAGCAGCTTGGGAGCCCTAGCGTATAGCTCCTACGAGCAGTACTTC | CASSLGALAYSSYEQYF
TRBJ2-1 | TRBV10-3 | NA | NA | TGTGCCATCGGGAGGCGGGGAAATGACAATGAGCAGTTCTTC | CAIGRRGNDNEQFF
TRBJ2-2 | TRBV7-9 | few | TRBD2 | TGTGCCAGCAGCCATAGCGGGGGCCTCACCGGGGAGCTGTTTTTT | CASSHSGGLTGELFF
TRBJ2-1 | TRBV12-3/TRBV12-4 | NA | NA | TGTGCCAGCAGTTTCGCAGGGGTTCTAGGGGTTGAACAATATGAGCAGTTCTTC | CASSFAGVLGVEQYEQFF
TRBJ1-6 | TRBV9 | few | NA | TGTGCCAGCAGCGTGGGGGGAGGTTCACCCCTCCACTTT | CASSVGGGSPLHF
TRBJ2-1 | TRBV15 | few | NA | TGTGCCACCAGCAGAGACCCGGGACGAAGCTCCTACAATGAGCAGTTCTTC | CATSRDPGRSSYNEQFF
TRBJ2-1 | TRBV11-2 | few | NA | TGTGCCAGCAGCTTATACGGTTTACGGCCTTACAATGAGCAGTTCTTC | CASSLYGLRPYNEQFF
TRBJ2-5 | TRBV7-8 | few | NA | TGTGCCAGCAGCTTAATCAGGATCAGGGAGACCCAGTACTTC | CASSLIRIRETQYF
TRBJ1-1 | TRBV29-1 | NA | NA | TGCAGCGTTGATGGGGGAGGATACACTGAAGCTTTCTTT | CSVDGGGYTEAFF
TRBJ2-1 | TRBV4-1 | NA | TRBD2 | TGCGCCAGCAGCGTCAAACCCCCTGGGACTAGCGGGAGGGCCCGCTACAATGAGCAGTTCTTC | CASSVKPPGTSGRARYNEQFF
TRBJ2-1 | TRBV24-1 | few | TRBD1 | TGTGCCACCAGTGATCAAACCGGGACAGGGGAAACCAATGAGCAGTTCTTC | CATSDQTGTGETNEQFF
TRBJ2-7 | TRBV20-1 | few | TRBD1 | TGCAGTGCTTTGGACAGGGTGTTATACGAGCAGTACTTC | CSALDRVLYEQYF
TRBJ2-7 | TRBV20-1 | few | TRBD2 | TGCAGTGCCCTTAGGGGCGGGAGATGGTACGAGCAGTACTTC | CSALRGGRWYEQYF
TRBJ2-1 | TRBV5-1 | NA | NA | TGCGCCAGCAAAAGGGGACCCCTTATGGATGAGCAGTTCTTC | CASKRGPLMDEQFF
TRBJ2-5 | TRBV5-1 | NA | TRBD1 | TGCGCCAGCAGCTGGGGGACAGCCCAAGAGACCCAGTACTTC | CASSWGTAQETQYF
TRBJ2-3 | TRBV5-1 | few | TRBD2 | TGCGCCAGCAGCCCGGCGGCTAGCGGGAGTTCCGATACGCAGTATTTT | CASSPAASGSSDTQYF
TRBJ2-7 | TRBV6-5 | few | TRBD2 | TGTGCCAGCAGTTACGAGCGGGACCACGAGCAGTACTTC | CASSYERDHEQYF
TRBJ2-1 | TRBV5-5 | NA | NA | TGTGCCGTGGGGTCCTACAATGAGCAGTTCTTC | CAVGSYNEQFF
TRBJ2-5 | TRBV20-1 | NA | NA | TGCAGTGCTAGAGATCGCCACGCGTGGGAGACCCAGTACTTC | CSARDRHAWETQYF
TRBJ2-5 | TRBV5-5 | NA | TRBD1 | TGTGCCAGCAGGCACAGGGGGCAAGAGACCCAGTACTTC | CASRHRGQETQYF
TRBJ2-5 | TRBV11-1 | NA | TRBD1 | TGTGCCAGCAGTCGAGGGAGGTTGAACTGGGACAGGGAAGAGACCCAGTACTTC | CASSRGRLNWDREETQYF
TRBJ2-7 | TRBV15 | few | TRBD1 | TGTGCCACCAGCAGCTCAGGGGGAAGGTACGAGCAGTACTTC | CATSSSGGRYEQYF